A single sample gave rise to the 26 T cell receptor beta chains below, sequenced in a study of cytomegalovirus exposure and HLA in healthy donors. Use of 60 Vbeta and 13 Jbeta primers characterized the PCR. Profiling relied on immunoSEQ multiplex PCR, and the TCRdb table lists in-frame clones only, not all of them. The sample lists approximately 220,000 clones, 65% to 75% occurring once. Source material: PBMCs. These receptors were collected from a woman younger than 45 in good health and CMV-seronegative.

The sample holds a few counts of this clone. The CDR3 here is CASSYGSSVNEQFF. The CDR3, as DNA: TGTGCCAGCAGTTACGGGTCTAGCGTCAATGAGCAGTTCTTC. The chain has TRBV6-6 and TRBJ2-1; D possibly corresponds to TRBD2 (6 bases). Trimming stripped 2 bases from V and 6 bases from J, with 11 bases between. The CDR3 is made up of 14 amino acids. The germline V gene has CDR1 MNHNY and CDR2 SVGAGI (reference sequence).

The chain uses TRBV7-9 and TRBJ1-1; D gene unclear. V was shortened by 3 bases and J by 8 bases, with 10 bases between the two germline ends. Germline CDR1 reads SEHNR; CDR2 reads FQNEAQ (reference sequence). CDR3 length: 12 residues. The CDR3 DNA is TGTGCCAGCAGCTTGAGGGAGACAGAAGCTTTCTTT. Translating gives CASSLRETEAFF.

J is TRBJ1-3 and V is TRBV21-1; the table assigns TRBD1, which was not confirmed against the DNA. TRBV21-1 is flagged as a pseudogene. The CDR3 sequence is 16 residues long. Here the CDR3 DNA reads TGTGCCAGCAGCAAAGATTTCAGGGTTTCTGGAAACACCATATATTTT. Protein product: CASSKDFRVSGNTIYF.

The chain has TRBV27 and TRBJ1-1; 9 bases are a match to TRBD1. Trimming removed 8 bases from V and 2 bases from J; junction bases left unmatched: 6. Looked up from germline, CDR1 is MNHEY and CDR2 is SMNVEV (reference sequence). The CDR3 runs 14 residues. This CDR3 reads CASGRTGDNTEAFF. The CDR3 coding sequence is TGTGCCAGCGGGAGGACAGGGGATAACACTGAAGCTTTCTTT.

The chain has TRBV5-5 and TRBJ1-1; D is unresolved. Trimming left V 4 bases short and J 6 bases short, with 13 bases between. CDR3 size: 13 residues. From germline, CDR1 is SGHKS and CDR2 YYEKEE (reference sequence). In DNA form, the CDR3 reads TGTGCCAGCAGCGCCTTTGGGCTGGCTGAAGCTTTCTTT. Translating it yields CASSAFGLAEAFF.

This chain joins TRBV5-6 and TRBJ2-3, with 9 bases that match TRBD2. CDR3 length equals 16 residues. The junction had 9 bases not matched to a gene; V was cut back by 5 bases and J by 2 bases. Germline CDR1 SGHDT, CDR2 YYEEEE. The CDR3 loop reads CASSRERGDITDTQYF. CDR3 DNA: TGTGCCAGCAGTCGGGAGCGGGGGGATATCACAGATACGCAGTATTTT.

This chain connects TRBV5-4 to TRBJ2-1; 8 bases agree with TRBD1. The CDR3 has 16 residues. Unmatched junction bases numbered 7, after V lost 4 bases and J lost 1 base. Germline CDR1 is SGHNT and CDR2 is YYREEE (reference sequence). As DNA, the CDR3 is TGTGCCAGCAGCCCGACCGGGACAGGTTCCTACAATGAGCAGTTCTTC. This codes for CASSPTGTGSYNEQFF. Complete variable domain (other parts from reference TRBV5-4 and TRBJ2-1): ETGVTQSPTHLIKTRGQQVTLRCSSQSGHNTVSWYQQALGQGPQFIFQYYREEENGRGNFPPRFSGLQFPNYSSELNVNALELDDSALYLCASSPTGTGSYNEQFFGPGTRLTVL.

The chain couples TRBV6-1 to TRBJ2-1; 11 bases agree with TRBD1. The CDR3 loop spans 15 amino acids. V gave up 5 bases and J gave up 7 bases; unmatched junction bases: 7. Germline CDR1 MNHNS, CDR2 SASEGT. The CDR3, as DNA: TGTGCCAGCAGTCTTGGACAGGGGGCGAATAATGAGCAGTTCTTC. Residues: CASSLGQGANNEQFF.

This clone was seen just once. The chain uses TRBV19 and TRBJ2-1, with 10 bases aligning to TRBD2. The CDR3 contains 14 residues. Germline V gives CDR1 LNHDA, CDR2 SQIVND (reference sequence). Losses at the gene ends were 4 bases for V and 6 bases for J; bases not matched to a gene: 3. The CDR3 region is CASSKSGRANEQFF. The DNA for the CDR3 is TGTGCCAGTAGTAAAAGCGGGAGGGCCAATGAGCAGTTCTTC.

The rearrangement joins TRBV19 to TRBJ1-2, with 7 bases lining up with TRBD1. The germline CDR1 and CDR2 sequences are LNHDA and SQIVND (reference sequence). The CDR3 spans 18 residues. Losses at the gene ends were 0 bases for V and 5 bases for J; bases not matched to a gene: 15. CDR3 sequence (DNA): TGTGCCAGTAGTATAGATCTCGGGACAGCCAATAGGTGGTATGGCTACACCTTC. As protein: CASSIDLGTANRWYGYTF.

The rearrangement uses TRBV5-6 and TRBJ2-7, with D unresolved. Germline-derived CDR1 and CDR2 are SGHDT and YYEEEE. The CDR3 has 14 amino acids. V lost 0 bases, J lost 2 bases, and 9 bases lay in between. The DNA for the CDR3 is TGTGCCAGCAGCTTGGAAACTAAGACCTACGAGCAGTACTTC. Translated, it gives CASSLETKTYEQYF.

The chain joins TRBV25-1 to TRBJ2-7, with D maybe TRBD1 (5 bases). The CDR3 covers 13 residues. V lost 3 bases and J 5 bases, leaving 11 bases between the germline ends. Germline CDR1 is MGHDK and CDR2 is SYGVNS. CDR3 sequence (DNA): TGTGCCAGCAGTGAGGCAGGGCCCCACGAGCAGTACTTC. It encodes CASSEAGPHEQYF.

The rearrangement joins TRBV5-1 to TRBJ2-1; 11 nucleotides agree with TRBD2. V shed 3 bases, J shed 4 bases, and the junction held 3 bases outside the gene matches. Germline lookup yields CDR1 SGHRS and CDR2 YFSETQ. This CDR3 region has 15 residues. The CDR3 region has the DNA TGCGCCAGCAGCTACGGGACTAGCGGATACAATGAGCAGTTCTTC. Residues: CASSYGTSGYNEQFF.

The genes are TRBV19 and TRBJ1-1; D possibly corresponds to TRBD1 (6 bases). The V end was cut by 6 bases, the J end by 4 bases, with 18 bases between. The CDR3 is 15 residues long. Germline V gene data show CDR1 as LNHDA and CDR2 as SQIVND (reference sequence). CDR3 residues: CASRQPAGVGTEAFF. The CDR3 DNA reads TGTGCCAGTAGACAGCCGGCAGGGGTGGGCACTGAAGCTTTCTTT.

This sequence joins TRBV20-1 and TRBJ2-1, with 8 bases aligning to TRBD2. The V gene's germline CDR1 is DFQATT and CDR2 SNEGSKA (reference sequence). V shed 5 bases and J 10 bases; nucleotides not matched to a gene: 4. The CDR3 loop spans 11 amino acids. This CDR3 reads CSAPGTREQFF. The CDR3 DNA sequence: TGCAGTGCTCCCGGGACTAGGGAGCAGTTCTTC.

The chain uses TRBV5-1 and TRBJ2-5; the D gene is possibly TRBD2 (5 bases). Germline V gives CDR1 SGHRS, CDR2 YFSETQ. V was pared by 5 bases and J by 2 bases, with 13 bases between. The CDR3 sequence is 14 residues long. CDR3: CASSPDGLQETQYF. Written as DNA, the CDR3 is TGCGCCAGCAGTCCTGACGGACTGCAAGAGACCCAGTACTTC.

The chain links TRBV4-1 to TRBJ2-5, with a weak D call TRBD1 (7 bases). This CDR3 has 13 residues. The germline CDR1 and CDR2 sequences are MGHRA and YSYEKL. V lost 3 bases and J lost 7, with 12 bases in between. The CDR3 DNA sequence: TGCGCCAGCAGCCATCCAGGGGGAGGGACCCAGTACTTC. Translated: CASSHPGGGTQYF.

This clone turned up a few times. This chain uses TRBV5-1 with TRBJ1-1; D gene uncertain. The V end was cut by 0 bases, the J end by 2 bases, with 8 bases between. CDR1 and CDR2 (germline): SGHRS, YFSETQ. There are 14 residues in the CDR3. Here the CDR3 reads CASSLAPGNTEAFF. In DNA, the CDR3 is TGCGCCAGCAGCTTGGCGCCGGGTAACACTGAAGCTTTCTTT.

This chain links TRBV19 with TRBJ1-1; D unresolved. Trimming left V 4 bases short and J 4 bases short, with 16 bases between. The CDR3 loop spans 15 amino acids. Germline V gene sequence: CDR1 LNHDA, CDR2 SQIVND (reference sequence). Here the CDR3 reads CASSTGRGLVTEAFF. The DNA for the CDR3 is TGTGCCAGTAGTACAGGTCGAGGGTTGGTCACTGAAGCTTTCTTT.

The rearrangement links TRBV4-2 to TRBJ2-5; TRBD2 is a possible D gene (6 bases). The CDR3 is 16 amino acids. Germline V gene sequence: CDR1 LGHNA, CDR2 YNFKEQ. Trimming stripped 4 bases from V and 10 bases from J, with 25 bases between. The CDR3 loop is CASSPPVGGPGGGQYF. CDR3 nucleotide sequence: TGTGCCAGCAGCCCCCCGGTTGGCGGACCCGGGGGAGGCCAGTACTTC.

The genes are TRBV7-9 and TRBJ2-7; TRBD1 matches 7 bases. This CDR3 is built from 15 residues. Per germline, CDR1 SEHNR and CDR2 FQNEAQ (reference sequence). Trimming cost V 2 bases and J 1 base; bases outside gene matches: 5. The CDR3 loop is CASSLWAGGSYEQYF. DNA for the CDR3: TGTGCCAGCAGCTTATGGGCAGGGGGATCCTACGAGCAGTACTTC.

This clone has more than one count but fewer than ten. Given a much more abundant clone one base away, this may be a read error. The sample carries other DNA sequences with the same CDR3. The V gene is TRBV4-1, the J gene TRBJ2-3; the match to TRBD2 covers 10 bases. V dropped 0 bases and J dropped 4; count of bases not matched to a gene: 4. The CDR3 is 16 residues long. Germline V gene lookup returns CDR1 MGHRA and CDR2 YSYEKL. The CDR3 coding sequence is TGCGCCAGCAGCCAAGACCAGCGGGGGGGCGCAGATACGCAGTATTTT. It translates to CASSQDQRGGADTQYF.

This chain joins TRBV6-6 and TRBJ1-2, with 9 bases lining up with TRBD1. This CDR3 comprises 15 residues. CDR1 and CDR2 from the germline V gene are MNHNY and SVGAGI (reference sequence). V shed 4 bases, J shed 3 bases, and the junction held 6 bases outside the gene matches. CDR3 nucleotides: TGTGCCAGCAGTTCTATTCGACAGGGGGACTATGGCTACACCTTC. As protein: CASSSIRQGDYGYTF.

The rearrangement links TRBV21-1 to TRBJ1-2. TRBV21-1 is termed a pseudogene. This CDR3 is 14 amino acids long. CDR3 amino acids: CARRGRKNHYGYTF. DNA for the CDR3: TGTGCCAGGCGCGGCCGTAAGAACCACTATGGCTACACCTTC.

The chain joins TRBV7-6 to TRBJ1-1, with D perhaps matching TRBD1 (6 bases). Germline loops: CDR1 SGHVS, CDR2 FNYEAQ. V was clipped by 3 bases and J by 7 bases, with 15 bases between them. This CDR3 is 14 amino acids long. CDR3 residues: CASSFGGPTGEAFF. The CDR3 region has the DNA TGTGCCAGCAGCTTCGGGGGGCCTACAGGTGAAGCTTTCTTT.

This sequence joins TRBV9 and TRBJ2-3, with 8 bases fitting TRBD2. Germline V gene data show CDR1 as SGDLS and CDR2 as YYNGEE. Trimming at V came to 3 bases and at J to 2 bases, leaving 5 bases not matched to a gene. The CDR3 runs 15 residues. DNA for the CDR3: TGTGCCAGCAGCGGACTAGCGAGATCCACAGATACGCAGTATTTT. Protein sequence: CASSGLARSTDTQYF.